This is a list of T cell receptor beta chains from one sample in a study of cytomegalovirus exposure and HLA in healthy donors. Produced via immunoSEQ multiplex PCR; TCRdb's table is partial and in-frame only. Altogether tens of thousands of clones are present, about 93% being singletons, with the ten largest covering roughly 3.2%. Specimen: PBMCs. Source of these receptors: a woman aged 18 to 35 in good health and CMV-seropositive. The CDR3 runs from the conserved cysteine through the conserved F or W.

V	J	CDR3
TRBV11-2	TRBJ2-5	CASSLGGLAGGGETQYF
TRBV30	TRBJ1-5	CAWTDTGIGQPQHF
TRBV19	TRBJ1-5	CASSISAGNNQPQHF
TRBV9	TRBJ2-7	CASSEGLGTGEQYF
TRBV7-8	TRBJ1-2	CASSLTRQISNYGYTF
TRBV5-1	TRBJ1-2	CASSLEPGGSLYGYTF
TRBV5-1	TRBJ2-7	CASSLEAGAYEQYF
TRBV11-2	TRBJ2-7	CASSFRSGGHESSYEQYF
TRBV11-2	TRBJ2-1	CASSLRGGSSYNEQFF
TRBV28	TRBJ1-1	CASRKYRGLMNTEAFF
TRBV11-2	TRBJ1-4	CASSLGRVYTTNEKLFF
TRBV5-4	TRBJ2-1	CASSLRTSGRRSNEQFF
TRBV27	TRBJ2-7	CASSRQKGLAGESYEQYF
TRBV4-2	TRBJ1-5	CASSPGGSNQPQHF
TRBV7-2	TRBJ2-7	CASSQQSGVALYEQYF
TRBV6-1	TRBJ2-2	CASSDSGINTGELFF
TRBV4-1	TRBJ1-1	CASSQDRGHLTEAFF
TRBV5-1	TRBJ1-3	CASSLEGTGSGNTIYF
TRBV6-4	TRBJ2-7	CASSDSEVPGASYEQYF
TRBV25-1	TRBJ2-1	CASSESLLVPNEQFF
TRBV5-1	TRBJ2-7	CASSFPGGYEQYF
TRBV19	TRBJ2-7	CASRSGTGAYEQYF
TRBV9	TRBJ1-4	CASSVASFDGGFEKLFF
TRBV29-1	TRBJ2-1	CSVEKRLAGAGFSNEQFF
TRBV12-5	TRBJ1-1	CASGLVTGTGTIGGLTEAFF
TRBV5-1	TRBJ2-1	CASSLAWDRHNEQFF
TRBV28	TRBJ1-5	CASKGQGARDQPQHF
TRBV7-6	TRBJ1-6	CASSLWSFSPLHF
TRBV6-1	TRBJ1-2	CASSEQRHSYYGYTF
TRBV27	TRBJ1-6	CASSWDTRGSYNSPLHF
TRBV28	TRBJ2-7	CASWPGGVNVYEQYF
TRBV2	TRBJ2-2	CASSEVVAGGPTGELFF
TRBV30	TRBJ1-2	CAWWDRGGYTF
TRBV20-1	TRBJ1-2	CSAREGARYTF
TRBV18	TRBJ1-3	CASSPGLRGNTIYF
TRBV27	TRBJ2-1	CASTSGLEGGEQFF
TRBV27	TRBJ1-6	CASSLSGKGATPLHF
TRBV18	TRBJ2-4	CASSPRNSGNAAKNIQYF
TRBV28	TRBJ1-2	CASGPRDRPYGYTF
TRBV7-3	TRBJ2-3	CASSKRDRAGADTQYF